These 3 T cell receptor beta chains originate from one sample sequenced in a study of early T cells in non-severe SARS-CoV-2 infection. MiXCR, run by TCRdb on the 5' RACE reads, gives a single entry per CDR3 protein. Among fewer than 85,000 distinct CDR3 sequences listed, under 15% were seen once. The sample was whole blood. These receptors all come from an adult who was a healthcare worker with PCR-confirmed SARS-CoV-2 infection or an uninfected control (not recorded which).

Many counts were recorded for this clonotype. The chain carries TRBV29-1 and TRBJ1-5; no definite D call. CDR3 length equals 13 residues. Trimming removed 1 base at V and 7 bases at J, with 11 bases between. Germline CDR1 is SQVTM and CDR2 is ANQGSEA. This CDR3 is CSVEVNSGQPQHF. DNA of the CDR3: TGCAGCGTTGAAGTGAACTCCGGGCAGCCCCAGCATTTT.

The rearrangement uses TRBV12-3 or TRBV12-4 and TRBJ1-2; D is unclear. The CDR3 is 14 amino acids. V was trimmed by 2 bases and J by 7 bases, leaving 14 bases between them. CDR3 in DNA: TGTGCCAGCAGTTTATCCGACTGGGGAAGTGGCTACACCTTC. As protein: CASSLSDWGSGYTF.

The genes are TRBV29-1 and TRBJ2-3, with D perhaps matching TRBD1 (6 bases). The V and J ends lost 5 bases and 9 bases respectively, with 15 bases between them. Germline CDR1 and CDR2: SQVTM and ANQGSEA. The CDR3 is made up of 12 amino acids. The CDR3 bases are TGCAGCGTTTCGTCGGACAGACAAACGCAGTATTTT. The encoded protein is CSVSSDRQTQYF.